The entry below gives a single T cell receptor (beta chain) sequence along with its context. There is no known antigen for this receptor. In total, about 650 healthy bone marrow donors made up the cohort. At the time of sampling, all cohort members were nominally healthy, though unrecorded immune exposures were likely present. The donor tested CMV seronegative and was one of the 352 seronegative cohort members. A peripheral blood sample was provided by each donor, and peripheral blood mononuclear cells were used for TCR beta sequencing. The Qiagen DNeasy Blood Extraction Kit was used to extract genomic DNA from the blood cell samples. This specimen belongs to a study of cytomegalovirus exposure and HLA in healthy donors (dated by TCRdb to about 2017). Context from the whole study: An earlier analysis of roughly 610 of the donors reported under 300 Gb of sequence data and approximately 120 million unique TCR beta sequences obtained from some 200 million T cells. A separate validation cohort of 100 to 150 different subjects was used in addition to the roughly 620-subject first cohort. Because of strong linkage in the cohort, roughly five DR-DQ haplotypes were treated as single units for association and clustering. To predict cytomegalovirus infection status, the study brought together high-throughput TCR immunosequencing, statistical association of individual TCRs with disease status, and machine learning. About 280 gigabases of sequencing data and 91 million or so unique TCR sequences made up an early release that covered roughly 670 HLA-typed donors. A later analysis re-analyzed previously published TCR beta repertoires from 550 to 700 donors and added high-resolution HLA genotyping to study TCR occurrence patterns. An earlier analysis of around 540 of the donors applied high-throughput TCR beta sequencing to assess whether each TCR beta V gene segment acted as functional or pseudogenic. Using immunosequencing, the study profiled T cell repertoires from approximately 700 subjects and related those repertoires to cytomegalovirus serostatus. The genetic ancestry cluster associated with self-reported Caucasian donors included 70% to 85% of the 300 to 400 genotyped donors. On average, roughly 250,000 unique TCR beta nucleotide sequences were sequenced per donor among about 400 genotyped donors of the cohort, with 15% to 20% of those sequences being non-productive. Every repertoire in the discovery cohort had been generated on one and the same sequencing platform. Donor age, sex, ethnicity and CMV serostatus were compiled together with the repertoire data. The study aimed to test whether signatures of past pathogen exposure could be identified by cataloging public T cell receptors. The later analysis used no new phenotypic data to find candidate immune exposures, relying instead on TCR beta sequences and their occurrence across donors. Typing coverage differed by locus: A, B, C, DRB1 and DQB1 were typed in roughly 620-640 donors, DQA1 in about 500, DPA1 in around 580, and DPB1 in 472. Both class I and class II loci were covered by HLA typing, at four-digit resolution. A later genetic analysis took genome-wide SNP genotypes for about 60% of the roughly 670 donors and used that subset as a discovery cohort. What the work shows at the level of the full study, not this receptor alone: A later analysis found that most CMV-associated TCR beta chains appeared HLA-restricted, with HLA associations seemingly driven largely by CMV exposure. Compared with the roughly 670-donor mean, donors in an Asian-associated ancestry cluster had fewer N-insertions in productive TCRs, according to a later genetic analysis. Strong co-occurrence of HLA alleles, especially DR and DQ, made assigning TCR associations to individual alleles difficult. The sequencing pipeline was judged likely to have produced a cluster of highly shared sequence variants as a technical artifact. Compared with equally common non-associated chains, HLA-associated TCR beta chains in a later analysis were more clonally expanded and had lower generation probabilities. A few of the identified cytomegalovirus-associated TCR beta chains were confirmed in vitro to be specific for cytomegalovirus antigens. Because HLA typing was missing for some donors at each locus, association tests included only the typed subset. The only immune exposure information available for the cohort was CMV serostatus. According to a later analysis, TCR association rates differed among HLA loci, with DRB1 alleles showing the most associated TCRs and HLA-C alleles showing the fewest. The study gave a list of about 170 TCR beta chains associated with cytomegalovirus. Several of the top co-occurrence clusters appeared to be linked to parvovirus B19, influenza, CMV and Epstein-Barr virus, according to a later analysis. A further reported finding was that TCR beta sequences accurately predicted the HLA-A and HLA-B alleles for most subjects in the first cohort. Roughly uniform sequencing depth across donors was assumed in presence/absence analyses, although this assumption may not hold. The classifier was reported to diagnose cytomegalovirus status with high specificity and sensitivity in both the original and validation cohorts. The earlier analysis of fewer than 750 of the donors excluded around 17 rarely observed V segments, including chromosome 9 orphons, because counts were too low. In an earlier analysis of around 500 of the donors, most TCR beta V segments appeared in productive rearrangements about 87% or about 30% of the time, broadly matching IMGT annotations. The 87-base-pair reads could not distinguish some IMGT-functional V segments, including TRBV6-2 and TRBV6-3, so those segments were excluded. The cohort was sequenced for TCR beta chains only, and without alpha or paired-chain data the features that could be detected were limited. Correlated functional status among segregating V segments might be attributable to linkage disequilibrium, but an unknown experimental factor could not be ruled out. According to the authors, the approach could potentially be generalized to other disease states and immunological phenotypes. Most TCR sequences were seen in very few donors, while some public TCRs were found in many individuals. In a later analysis, more than 15,000 TCR beta sequences were associated with specific HLA alleles at a false discovery rate of 0.05. A later genetic analysis associated a missense DCLRE1C variant with V-gene and J-gene trimming of TCR beta chains, and an independent cohort replicated the association.

The library was generated by the immunoSEQ multiplex PCR assay. For the multiplex PCR, a mixture combining 60 forward primers for TCR Vbeta segments and 13 reverse primers for TCR Jbeta segments was used. A multiplex PCR assay on genomic DNA amplified the CDR3 region of rearranged TCR beta genes. Amplified TCR beta libraries were sequenced as 87-base-pair reads on the Illumina HiSeq System. The original pipeline was this. A later analysis counted about 82 million unique TCR beta chains across the approximately 700 repertoires, and approximately 11 million of these chains were shared by at least two donors. Raw reads were error-corrected and collapsed into unique sequences by a nearest-neighbor algorithm in which closely related sequences were merged to remove PCR and sequencing errors. V, D and J gene segments were assigned by aligning CDR3 sequences to IMGT reference sequences. For a sequence to be retained, at least a six-nucleotide match to both a V gene segment and a J gene segment was required. Rearrangements were classified as productive when the CDR3 lacked stop codons and remained in frame with V and J, and all other rearrangements were classified as non-productive. Following IMGT convention, CDR3 was defined as the stretch from the second conserved V-encoded cysteine to the conserved J-encoded phenylalanine. The earlier analysis of about 610 of the donors excluded any sequence lacking an unambiguous match to a single V gene segment. In an earlier analysis of 587 of the donors, a V segment was called functional when productive rearrangements were above 56.7%, and segregating when the standard deviation between donors exceeded 5%. To diagnose cytomegalovirus status from the catalog of TCR beta chain sequences, a statistical classification framework was built. A later analysis assigned V and J genes by comparing TCR nucleotide sequences with IMGT/GENE-DB human TR gene sequences. A later analysis assigned CDR3 sequences and most-parsimonious VDJ recombination scenarios with the TCRdist pipeline. In a later analysis, each TCR beta chain was defined by its CDR3 amino acid sequence together with its V-gene family, and reads without a unique V-gene family were excluded. To address suspected cross-contamination and a sequencing artifact, a later analysis removed roughly 640 highly shared, low-generation-probability nucleotide sequences. In a later analysis, a clonal expansion index for each public chain was calculated from normalized within-repertoire ranks of inferred template counts. Generation probabilities in a later analysis came from a VDJ recombination model fitted to out-of-frame rearrangements, and those results were checked against IGoR. In a later analysis, hypergeometric tests were used to score TCR-TCR, TCR-HLA and TCR-CMV co-occurrence, with a repertoire-size bias correction applied to TCR pairs. False discovery rates were estimated in a later analysis by permuting HLA or CMV assignments 20 times. In a later analysis, co-occurring TCRs were grouped using DBSCAN, with TCRdist sequence similarity added in when clustering inside HLA-allele-positive subsets. Repertoires with fewer than 30,000 or more than 120,000 public chains were left out of co-occurrence clustering, as were about 5 repertoires with anomalous nucleotide sharing. TCRdb holds this immuneACCESS table with in-frame rearrangements only. Some clones are missing; in checked studies, unresolved V genes explain under half, and the rest has no known cause. D and trimming were read from the DNA, whereas the V and J calls and clone size are those reported in that table. For this sample, the table gives about 190,000 clones. The biggest ten clones account for approximately 6.5% of the sample.

The germline V gene supplies CDR1 SGHVS and CDR2 FQNEAQ. Taken from cysteine to phenylalanine, the CDR3 has 11 residues. Only the CDR3 part of the read is kept: 33 bases, read in frame from the first base. Sequencing was done on a sample of PBMCs. The source of this sequence is a man aged 25 to 40 in good health and CMV-seronegative. The V and J genes are TRBV7-8 and TRBJ2-5, with TRBD1 perhaps the D gene, on 5 matching bases. The J call may be in error: the DNA end matches TRBJ2-7 better. The bases read TGTGCCACTACGGACATTTACGAGCAGTACTTC. Translated, it reads CATTDIYEQYF.